This T cell receptor (beta chain) originates from a study of shared clonotypes between healthy human individuals. Regarding the study as a whole: Richness estimates generally favored naive over memory subsets.

Some clones are missing from TCRdb's copy, which holds only in-frame ones; the method was immunoSEQ multiplex PCR. The repertoire has more than 2 million clones, roughly 94% of them found once; the top ten carry 0.85% to 1.3%. CD45RO-negative, CCR7-positively selected cells formed the naive CD8 fraction, excluding terminally differentiated effector memory CD45RA+ cells. As for this clone: Its specificity is not known.

Trimming removed 0 bases from V and 0 bases from J, with 7 bases in between. CDR3 length: 15 residues. Germline lookup yields CDR1 SGHAT and CDR2 FQNNGV. The clonotype originates from a man between 18 and 35 years old in good health. The chain joins TRBV11-2 to TRBJ2-3; a possible D gene is TRBD1 (5 bases). The sequenced material came from naive CD8+ T cells sorted from blood. CDR3 coding DNA: TGTGCCAGCAGCTTAGATTCAGGGAGCACAGATACGCAGTATTTT. Translating gives CASSLDSGSTDTQYF.